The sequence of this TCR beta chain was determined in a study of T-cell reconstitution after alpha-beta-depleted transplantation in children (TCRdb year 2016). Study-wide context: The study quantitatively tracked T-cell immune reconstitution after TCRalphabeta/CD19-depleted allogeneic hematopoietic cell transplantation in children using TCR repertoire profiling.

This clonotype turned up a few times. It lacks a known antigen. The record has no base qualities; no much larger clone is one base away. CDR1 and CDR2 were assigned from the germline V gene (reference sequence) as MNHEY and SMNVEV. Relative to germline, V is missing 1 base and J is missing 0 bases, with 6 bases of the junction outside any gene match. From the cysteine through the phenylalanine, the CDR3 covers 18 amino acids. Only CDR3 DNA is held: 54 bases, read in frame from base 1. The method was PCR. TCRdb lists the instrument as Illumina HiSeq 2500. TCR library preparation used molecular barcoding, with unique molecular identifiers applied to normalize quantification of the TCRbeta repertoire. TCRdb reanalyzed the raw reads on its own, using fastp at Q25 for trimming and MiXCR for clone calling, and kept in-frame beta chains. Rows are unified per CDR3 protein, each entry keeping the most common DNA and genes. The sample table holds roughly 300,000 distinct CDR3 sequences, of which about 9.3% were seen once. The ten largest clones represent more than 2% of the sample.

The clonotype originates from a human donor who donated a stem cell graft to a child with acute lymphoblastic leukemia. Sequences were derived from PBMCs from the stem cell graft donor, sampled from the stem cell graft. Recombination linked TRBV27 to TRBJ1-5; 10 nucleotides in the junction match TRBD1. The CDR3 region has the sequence CASSLFSDRGFSNQPQHF. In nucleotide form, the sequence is TGTGCCAGCAGTTTATTCTCGGACAGGGGGTTTAGCAATCAGCCCCAGCATTTT.